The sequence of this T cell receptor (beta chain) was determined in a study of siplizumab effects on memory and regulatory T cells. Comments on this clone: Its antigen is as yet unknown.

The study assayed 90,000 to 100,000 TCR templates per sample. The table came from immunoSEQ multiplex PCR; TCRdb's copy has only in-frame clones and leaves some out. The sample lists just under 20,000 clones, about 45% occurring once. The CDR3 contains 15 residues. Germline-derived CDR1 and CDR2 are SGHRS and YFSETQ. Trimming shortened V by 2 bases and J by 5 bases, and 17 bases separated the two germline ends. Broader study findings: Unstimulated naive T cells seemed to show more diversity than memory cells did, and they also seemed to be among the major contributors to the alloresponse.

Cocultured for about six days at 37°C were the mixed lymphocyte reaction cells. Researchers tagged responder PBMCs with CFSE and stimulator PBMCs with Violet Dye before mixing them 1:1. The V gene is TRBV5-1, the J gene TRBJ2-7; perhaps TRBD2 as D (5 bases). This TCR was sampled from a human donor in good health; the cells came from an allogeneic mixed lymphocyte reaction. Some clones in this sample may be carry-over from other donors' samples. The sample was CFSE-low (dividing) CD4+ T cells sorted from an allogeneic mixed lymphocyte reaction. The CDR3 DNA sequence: TGCGCCAGCAGCTTCGGCGGACTTAGTGGCCACGAGCAGTACTTC. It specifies CASSFGGLSGHEQYF.